This T cell receptor (beta chain) was captured in a study of shared clonotypes between healthy human individuals. Clones were sequenced by immunoSEQ multiplex PCR, and TCRdb holds only the in-frame ones, with some missing. The sample carries about 450,000 clones, 79% recorded once. CDR1 and CDR2 from the germline V gene are MNHNS and SASEGT. The V gene end was trimmed by 2 bases and the J gene end by 6 bases; junction bases not matched to a gene: 7. The CDR3 spans 15 residues. The genes are TRBV6-1 and TRBJ1-2; 9 bases agree with TRBD1. This receptor was obtained from a woman in her thirties or forties in good health. Some clones in this sample may be carry-over from other donors' samples. Sequenced: PBMCs. CDR3 DNA sequence: TGTGCCAGCAGTGAACAGGGACAGGGTTCGAATGGCTACACCTTC. This translates into CASSEQGQGSNGYTF.